This passage covers 21 T cell receptor beta chains from one sample sequenced in a study of T cell responses to AZD1222 COVID-19 vaccine. Sequenced by immunoSEQ multiplex PCR; TCRdb stores in-frame clones only, minus some. Here the sample spans tens of thousands of clones, 90% to 95% being singletons. This sample comprised peripheral blood, obtained 28 days after the second AZD1222 dose. The origin of the receptors is an adult who received the AZD1222 COVID-19 vaccine.

This chain connects TRBV27 to TRBJ1-4; D is unresolved. Germline-derived CDR1 and CDR2 are MNHEY and SMNVEV (reference sequence). This CDR3 has 12 residues. V was pared by 6 bases and J by 0 bases, with 2 bases between. The CDR3 is CASRTTNEKLFF. In DNA form, the CDR3 reads TGTGCCAGCAGAACAACTAATGAAAAACTGTTTTTT.

The chain combines TRBV6-5 with TRBJ1-1; 7 positions match TRBD1. This CDR3 is built from 14 residues. Germline assignment: CDR1 MNHEY and CDR2 SVGAGI. J gave up 4 bases and V 5 bases, and 7 bases lay outside the gene matches. CDR3 nucleotide sequence: TGTGCCAGCAGTCTCACCGGGACAGTCACTGAAGCTTTCTTT. Encoded protein: CASSLTGTVTEAFF.

The chain joins TRBV6-5 to TRBJ1-2; no definite D call. The CDR3 extends over 13 amino acids. Germline CDR1 reads MNHEY; CDR2 reads SVGAGI. Trimming removed 6 bases from V and 6 bases from J, with 14 bases in between. CDR3 bases: TGTGCCAGCAGGTTGGCCGGGCTCCATGGCTACACCTTC. Its protein product is CASRLAGLHGYTF.

The rearrangement links TRBV5-1 to TRBJ1-1; 10 positions agree with TRBD1. Unmatched junction bases numbered 10, after V lost 4 bases and J lost 7 bases. CDR1 and CDR2 (germline): SGHRS, YFSETQ. There are 15 residues in the CDR3. Here the CDR3 DNA reads TGCGCCAGCAGCACCGGGACAGGGGACATCGGTGAAGCTTTCTTT. It codes for CASSTGTGDIGEAFF.

CDR3 sequence (DNA): TGTGCCAGCAGAAGTACAGACAGCGACTATGGCTACACCTTC. Encoded protein: CASRSTDSDYGYTF. The V and J genes are TRBV7-9 and TRBJ1-2, with a possible D match to TRBD1 (5 bases). Per germline, CDR1 SEHNR and CDR2 FQNEAQ (reference sequence). The V end was cut by 6 bases, the J end by 3 bases, with 14 bases between. The CDR3 is made up of 14 amino acids.

The chain uses TRBV19 and TRBJ1-5, with D possibly matching TRBD1 (6 bases). This CDR3 has 15 residues. Deletions cut 5 bases from V and 2 bases from J, with 13 bases between. Per germline, CDR1 LNHDA and CDR2 SQIVND (reference sequence). DNA for the CDR3: TGTGCCAGTAGTCAGGGGAGTGCTGGCAATCAGCCCCAGCATTTT. It codes for CASSQGSAGNQPQHF.

The CDR3 bases are TGTGCCATCGGGAGGGGATTGTCCTACGAGCAGTACTTC. It specifies CAIGRGLSYEQYF. The chain employs TRBV10-3 and TRBJ2-7, with 7 nucleotides matching TRBD2. This CDR3 has 13 amino acids. J gave up 1 base and V 8 bases, and 5 bases lay outside the gene matches. Germline CDR1 is ENHRY and CDR2 is SYGVKD.

The chain employs TRBV5-1 and TRBJ2-1; TRBD1 matches 9 bases. This CDR3 region has 20 residues. V lost 4 bases and J lost 2; bases outside the gene matches: 19. Germline V gene sequence: CDR1 SGHRS, CDR2 YFSETQ. CDR3 sequence: CASSRDPPQGANSPYNEQFF. As DNA, the CDR3 is TGCGCCAGCAGCCGCGACCCCCCACAGGGGGCGAATTCCCCCTACAATGAGCAGTTCTTC.

This rearrangement joins TRBV29-1 to TRBJ1-1; 8 bases agree with TRBD1. The CDR3 totals 14 residues. The germline gives CDR1 SQVTM, CDR2 ANQGSEA. V shed 2 bases, J shed 5 bases, and the junction held 7 bases outside the gene matches. This CDR3 is CSVERGRGLTEAFF. CDR3 sequence (DNA): TGCAGCGTTGAACGCGGCAGGGGGCTGACTGAAGCTTTCTTT.

The chain couples TRBV27 to TRBJ1-2; 9 bases agree with TRBD1. The CDR3 spans 12 residues. Germline lookup yields CDR1 MNHEY and CDR2 SMNVEV (reference sequence). V gave up 6 bases and J gave up 7 bases; unmatched junction bases: 3. Here the CDR3 DNA reads TGTGCCAGCAGGACACAGGGGGCTGGCTACACCTTC. This gives the protein CASRTQGAGYTF.

This sequence joins TRBV21-1 and TRBJ2-7; the DNA was not used to check the table's D call, TRBD1. TRBV21-1 is deemed a pseudogene. The CDR3 runs 16 residues. The CDR3 nucleotides are TGTGCCAGCAGCAAAGAGGACAGGGAGCGTAGTTACGAGCAGTACTTC. It specifies CASSKEDRERSYEQYF.

The CDR3 DNA reads TGTGCCAGCCAGGGTAGCAATCAGCCCCAGCATTTT. It is translated as CASQGSNQPQHF. The chain links TRBV2 to TRBJ1-5; D is possibly TRBD1 (5 bases). Germline V CDR1 and CDR2: SNHLY, FYNNEI. V was clipped by 8 bases and J by 0 bases, with 5 bases between them. The CDR3 sequence is 12 residues long.

The V gene is TRBV6-2 or TRBV6-3, the J gene TRBJ1-2; D may be TRBD1 (5 bases). This CDR3 spans 14 amino acids. Germline-derived CDR1 and CDR2 are MNHEY and SVGEGT. V lost 2 bases to trimming and J lost 11 bases, with 18 bases between them. The CDR3 DNA follows: TGTGCCAGCAGTTACGGGACGAAAAGCAACGTGTACACCTTC. Its translation: CASSYGTKSNVYTF.

The chain recombines TRBV9 with TRBJ1-5; D remains unclear. Trimming removed 5 bases at V and 0 bases at J, with 9 bases between. Germline V gives CDR1 SGDLS, CDR2 YYNGEE. The CDR3 runs 14 residues. The CDR3 DNA reads as TGTGCCAGCAGTGAACCTTATAGCAATCAGCCCCAGCATTTT. Translating it yields CASSEPYSNQPQHF.

The chain uses TRBV5-3 and TRBJ2-1; D perhaps matches TRBD2 (5 bases). TRBV5-3 is sorted into the ORF group, with uncertain function. V was trimmed by 3 bases and J by 5 bases, leaving 18 bases between them. The CDR3 length is 16 residues. CDR3 protein: CARSWTEGRKDNEQFF. The CDR3 DNA reads TGTGCCAGAAGCTGGACCGAGGGTAGGAAGGACAATGAGCAGTTCTTC.

The CDR3 here is CASSFFGLAAQETQYF. The DNA for the CDR3 is TGTGCCAGCAGCTTCTTCGGACTAGCGGCACAAGAGACCCAGTACTTC. The chain employs TRBV5-4 and TRBJ2-5, with 10 bases aligning to TRBD2. The germline V gene encodes CDR1 SGHNT and CDR2 YYREEE (reference sequence). Unmatched junction bases numbered 6, after V lost 2 bases and J lost 2 bases. This CDR3 is built from 16 residues. Complete variable domain (other parts from reference TRBV5-4 and TRBJ2-5): ETGVTQSPTHLIKTRGQQVTLRCSSQSGHNTVSWYQQALGQGPQFIFQYYREEENGRGNFPPRFSGLQFPNYSSELNVNALELDDSALYLCASSFFGLAAQETQYFGPGTRLLVL.

V gene TRBV3-1 (or the pseudogene TRBV3-2) combines with J gene TRBJ1-2, with TRBD1 matching 7 bases. There are 14 residues in the CDR3. The V and J ends lost 4 bases and 1 base, in that order; junction bases with no gene match: 3. Germline values: CDR1 LGHDT, CDR2 YNNKEL (reference sequence). The CDR3 DNA reads TGTGCCAGCAGCCCCCGACAGGGTAACTATGGCTACACCTTC. Its translation is CASSPRQGNYGYTF.

The rearrangement links TRBV10-3 to TRBJ1-3; D may be TRBD1 (5 bases). CDR3 length: 15 residues. Trimming left V 0 bases short and J 4 bases short, with 10 bases between. Germline-derived CDR1 and CDR2 are ENHRY and SYGVKD. CDR3 in DNA: TGTGCCATCAGTGAGTCGATGGGGACCGGAAACACCATATATTTT. Translating it yields CAISESMGTGNTIYF.

The gene calls are TRBV13 and TRBJ1-3; no clear D gene. V shed 2 bases and J shed 0 bases, with 8 bases lying between them. CDR3 size: 15 residues. Per germline, CDR1 PRHDT and CDR2 FYEKMQ (reference sequence). CDR3 DNA: TGTGCCAGCAGCTTAAGGCTCGTCTCTGGAAACACCATATATTTT. Amino acids: CASSLRLVSGNTIYF.

This chain uses TRBV27 with TRBJ1-2, with TRBD1 matching 10 bases. The CDR3 is 15 residues long. CDR1 is MNHEY, CDR2 SMNVEV, per germline (reference sequence). Unmatched junction bases numbered 5, after V lost 4 bases and J lost 3 bases. This chain's CDR3 is CASSSPGQGYYGYTF. The CDR3 DNA sequence: TGTGCCAGCAGTTCCCCGGGACAGGGGTACTATGGCTACACCTTC.

The chain employs TRBV28 and TRBJ1-2, with D perhaps TRBD1 (6 bases). The CDR3 length is 14 residues. The V gene lost 6 bases and the J gene lost 4 bases, with 15 bases spanning the gap. In germline, CDR1 is MDHEN, CDR2 SYDVKM. CDR3: CASRIGGQRYGYTF. The CDR3 region has the DNA TGTGCCAGCAGAATCGGGGGGCAACGCTATGGCTACACCTTC.